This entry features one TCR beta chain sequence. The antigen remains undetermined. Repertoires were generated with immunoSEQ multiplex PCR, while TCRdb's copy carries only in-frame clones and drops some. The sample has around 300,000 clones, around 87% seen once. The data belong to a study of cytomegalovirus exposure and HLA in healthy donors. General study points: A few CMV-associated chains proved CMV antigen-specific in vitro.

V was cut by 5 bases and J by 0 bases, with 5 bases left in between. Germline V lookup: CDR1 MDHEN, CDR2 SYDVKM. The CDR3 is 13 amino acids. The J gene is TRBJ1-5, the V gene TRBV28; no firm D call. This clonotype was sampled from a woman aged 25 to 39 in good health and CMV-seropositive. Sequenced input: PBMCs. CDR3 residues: CASSRFSNQPQHF. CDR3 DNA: TGTGCCAGCAGTAGGTTTAGCAATCAGCCCCAGCATTTT.